A single sample gave rise to the 21 T cell receptor beta chains below, sequenced in a study of shared T cell receptors in the human thymus. Assay: immunoSEQ multiplex PCR; the TCRdb copy retains only in-frame clones and omits some. The data show about 660,000 clones, 88% seen once. This sample was shared with a second study, whose subject was human thymus T cells.

The sequencing sample was made of thymocytes. The receptor set was obtained from a boy under two years old with a congenital heart defect.

The chain uses TRBV18 and TRBJ1-4; D uncertain. The V gene lost 3 bases and the J gene lost 0 bases, with 20 bases spanning the gap. The CDR3 is made up of 19 amino acids. Germline V gene sequence: CDR1 KGHSH, CDR2 LQKENI. The CDR3 DNA is TGTGCCAGCTCACCGCAATACTGGCTGCGGCTGCCAACTAATGAAAAACTGTTTTTT. Translated: CASSPQYWLRLPTNEKLFF.

This rearrangement joins TRBV10-2 to TRBJ2-4; D remains ambiguous. Germline V gene lookup returns CDR1 WSHSY and CDR2 SAAADI. CDR3 length: 13 residues. V lost 3 bases to trimming and J lost 1 base, with 4 bases between them. This chain's CDR3 is CASSDRAKNIQYF. CDR3 in DNA: TGCGCCAGCAGTGACAGGGCCAAAAACATTCAGTACTTC.

The rearrangement joins TRBV4-1 to TRBJ2-7, with 10 nucleotides matching TRBD2. This CDR3 is 14 amino acids long. The trim removed 5 bases at V and 5 bases at J, leaving 6 bases unmatched. The germline V gene has CDR1 MGHRA and CDR2 YSYEKL. The CDR3 protein is CASSEREGQDEQYF. CDR3 bases: TGCGCCAGCAGCGAGCGGGAGGGACAAGACGAGCAGTACTTC.

The chain employs TRBV15 and TRBJ1-2; D is unresolved. Germline V lookup: CDR1 LNHNV, CDR2 YYDKDF (reference sequence). V was cut by 0 bases and J by 4 bases, with 12 bases left in between. This CDR3 contains 15 residues. In nucleotides, the CDR3 is TGTGCCACCAGCAGAGAGGAAAAAAGCGTCTATGGCTACACCTTC. This codes for CATSREEKSVYGYTF.

The chain carries TRBV4-1 and TRBJ2-5; 13 bases match TRBD2. The CDR3 has 19 amino acids. CDR1 MGHRA and CDR2 YSYEKL come from the germline V gene. The trim removed 0 bases at V and 3 bases at J, leaving 10 bases unmatched. CDR3 DNA: TGCGCCAGCAGCCAAGAGAGGACTAGCGGGAGTTGGGGGGAAGAGACCCAGTACTTC. This sequence encodes CASSQERTSGSWGEETQYF.

The rearrangement joins TRBV6-5 to TRBJ2-4; TRBD2 might be the D (5 bases). The ends were cut back, 5 bases at V and 0 bases at J, with 11 bases in the middle. Germline CDR1 is MNHEY and CDR2 is SVGAGI. The CDR3 is 15 residues long. The CDR3 DNA reads as TGTGCCAGCAGTGCAAGCGCGGGAGCCAAAAACATTCAGTACTTC. Protein product: CASSASAGAKNIQYF.

The chain has TRBV5-1 and TRBJ2-7; TRBD2 might be the D (6 bases). CDR3 size: 15 residues. The germline V gene encodes CDR1 SGHRS and CDR2 YFSETQ. V shed 0 bases and J shed 1 base, with 11 bases lying between them. CDR3 amino acids: CASSLGGEVSYEQYF. The CDR3 DNA reads as TGCGCCAGCAGCTTGGGAGGGGAGGTGTCCTACGAGCAGTACTTC.

The chain uses TRBV21-1 and TRBJ2-1; TRBD1 was called by the table and not checked on the DNA. TRBV21-1 is listed as a pseudogene. The CDR3 covers 18 residues. CDR3 loop: CASSKIQHLCGGYNEQFF. CDR3 DNA: TGTGCCAGCAGCAAGATCCAACATCTGTGTGGTGGCTACAATGAGCAGTTCTTC.

This clone showed up just a few times. This chain connects TRBV21-1 to TRBJ1-5; the table's D call, TRBD1, was not checked against the DNA. TRBV21-1 is described as a pseudogene. The length of the CDR3 is 12 residues. In DNA, the CDR3 is TGTGCCAGCAGCAGTCAAAATCAGCCCCAGCATTTT. It encodes CASSSQNQPQHF.

This rearrangement joins TRBV4-2 to TRBJ2-3; 8 positions match TRBD2. Losses at the gene ends were 4 bases for V and 2 bases for J; bases not matched to a gene: 11. Germline loops: CDR1 LGHNA, CDR2 YNFKEQ. There are 17 residues in the CDR3. The CDR3 DNA sequence: TGTGCCAGCAGCCCCTATGGAACTAGCGGTGACACAGATACGCAGTATTTT. Protein: CASSPYGTSGDTDTQYF.

The rearrangement uses TRBV15 and TRBJ2-1, with 7 nucleotides matching TRBD2. Germline V gene lookup returns CDR1 LNHNV and CDR2 YYDKDF (reference sequence). The junction had 11 bases not matched to a gene; V was cut back by 2 bases and J by 7 bases. The CDR3 loop spans 16 amino acids. The CDR3 DNA is TGTGCCACCAGCAGACCCGACTGGTGGGAGGGGAATGAGCAGTTCTTC. Translated, it gives CATSRPDWWEGNEQFF. Filled out from reference TRBV15 and TRBJ2-1, the complete variable domain reads DAMVIQNPRYQVTQFGKPVTLSCSQTLNHNVMYWYQQKSSQAPKLLFHYYDKDFNNEADTPDNFQSRRPNTSFCFLDIRSPGLGDTAMYLCATSRPDWWEGNEQFFGPGTRLTVL.

The gene calls are TRBV30 and TRBJ1-5; 9 bases line up with TRBD1. The CDR3 covers 14 residues. Trimming removed 2 bases from V and 4 bases from J; junction bases left unmatched: 3. Germline CDR1 reads GTSNPN; CDR2 reads SVGIG (reference sequence). The CDR3 region is CAWSRDRVNQPQHF. DNA for the CDR3: TGTGCCTGGAGTCGGGACAGGGTAAATCAGCCCCAGCATTTT.

V and J are TRBV4-3 and TRBJ2-5; 14 bases are a match to TRBD2. V shed 0 bases, J shed 5 bases, and the junction held 8 bases outside the gene matches. Germline V lookup: CDR1 LGHNA, CDR2 YSLEER. The CDR3 consists of 18 residues. CDR3: CASSQDYAGLAGDETQYF. CDR3 coding DNA: TGCGCCAGCAGCCAAGATTATGCGGGACTAGCGGGAGACGAGACCCAGTACTTC.

The genes are TRBV18 and TRBJ2-7, with 7 bases that match TRBD2. Per germline, CDR1 KGHSH and CDR2 LQKENI. This CDR3 has 14 residues. V dropped 1 base and J dropped 4; count of bases not matched to a gene: 4. CDR3 sequence: CASSPRAGRYEQYF. In DNA, the CDR3 is TGTGCCAGCTCACCACGAGCGGGAAGGTACGAGCAGTACTTC.

This chain uses TRBV5-6 with TRBJ2-7; weak D call: TRBD2 (6 bases). Trimming took 1 base from V and 5 from J, leaving 7 bases between them. The CDR3 has 12 residues. CDR1 is SGHDT and CDR2 is YYEEEE in the germline V gene. This CDR3 reads CASSLSGHEQYF. The DNA for the CDR3 is TGTGCCAGCAGCTTGAGCGGGCACGAGCAGTACTTC.

The chain carries TRBV11-3 and TRBJ2-2; no clear D. Germline V gene sequence: CDR1 SGHNT, CDR2 YENEEA. Deletions cut 6 bases from V and 3 bases from J, with 14 bases between. This CDR3 contains 15 residues. The CDR3 region is CASRMVGTDTGELFF. In DNA, the CDR3 is TGTGCCAGCAGGATGGTAGGAACAGACACCGGGGAGCTGTTTTTT.

The chain joins TRBV28 to TRBJ2-5; TRBD2 matches at 8 bases. Near its end, the DNA agrees better with TRBJ2-7, so the J call may be wrong. Germline V CDR1 and CDR2: MDHEN, SYDVKM. The CDR3 sequence is 15 residues long. CDR3 nucleotides: TGTGCCAGCAGTTCCCCCCCGGGGGGGGCATACGAGCAGTACTTC. This translates into CASSSPPGGAYEQYF.

The chain joins TRBV15 to TRBJ1-2; 11 bases match TRBD1. J lost 0 bases, V lost 1 base, and 7 bases had no gene match. The CDR3 spans 18 residues. Looked up from germline, CDR1 is LNHNV and CDR2 is YYDKDF (reference sequence). The CDR3: CATSRAGGQGASNYGYTF. The CDR3 nucleotides read TGTGCCACCAGCAGAGCGGGTGGACAGGGGGCCTCTAACTATGGCTACACCTTC.

This clone was observed once. The chain joins TRBV9 to TRBJ2-7, with D perhaps TRBD1 (6 bases). The CDR3 length is 16 residues. CDR1 is SGDLS, CDR2 YYNGEE, per germline. Trimming left V 0 bases short and J 3 bases short, with 16 bases between. The CDR3 here is CASSVDPVQGIYEQYF. DNA for the CDR3: TGTGCCAGCAGCGTAGACCCCGTGCAGGGGATCTACGAGCAGTACTTC. Filled out from reference TRBV9 and TRBJ2-7, the complete variable domain reads DSGVTQTPKHLITATGQRVTLRCSPRSGDLSVYWYQQSLDQGLQFLIQYYNGEERAKGNILERFSAQQFPDLHSELNLSSLELGDSALYFCASSVDPVQGIYEQYFGPGTRLTVT.

The chain has TRBV4-3 and TRBJ2-7, with TRBD2 matching 8 bases. Germline V CDR1 and CDR2: LGHNA, YSLEER. CDR3 size: 18 residues. J lost 6 bases, V lost 5 bases, and 21 bases had no gene match. In nucleotides, the CDR3 is TGCGCCAGCAGCGGACAAGTCTCGAGCGGGAGAGGACAATGCGAGCAGTACTTC. It specifies CASSGQVSSGRGQCEQYF.

The rearrangement joins TRBV7-3 to TRBJ2-3; D call uncertain. V was pared by 2 bases and J by 2 bases, with 11 bases between. This CDR3 region has 15 residues. Germline CDR1 reads SGHTA; CDR2 reads FQGTGA. CDR3 DNA sequence: TGTGCCAGCAGCTTAGGTCGGCGGCACACAGATACGCAGTATTTT. Protein: CASSLGRRHTDTQYF.